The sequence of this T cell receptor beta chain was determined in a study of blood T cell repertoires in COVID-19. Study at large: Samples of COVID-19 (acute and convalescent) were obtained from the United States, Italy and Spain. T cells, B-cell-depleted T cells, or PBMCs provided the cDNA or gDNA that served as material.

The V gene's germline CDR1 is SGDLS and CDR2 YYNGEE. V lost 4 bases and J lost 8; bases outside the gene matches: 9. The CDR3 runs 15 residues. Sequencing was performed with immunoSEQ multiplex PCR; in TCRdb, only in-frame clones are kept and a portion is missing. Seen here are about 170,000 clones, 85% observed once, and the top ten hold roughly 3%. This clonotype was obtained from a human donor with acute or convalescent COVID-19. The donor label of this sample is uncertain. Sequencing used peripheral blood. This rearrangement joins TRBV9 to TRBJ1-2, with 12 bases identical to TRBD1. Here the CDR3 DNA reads TGTGCCAGCAGCCTAGGGACAGGGGGCGCGGTGGGCTACACCTTC. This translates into CASSLGTGGAVGYTF.